Included here is one T cell receptor beta chain sequence, with context. Its antigen remains unidentified. Base-call qualities are not available, and no considerably larger clone is one nucleotide away. CD8 naive samples were obtained by positive selection for CCR7 among CD45RO-negative cells, yielding a CD45RA+CCR7+ population from which TemRA cells were excluded. Healthy HIV-negative adults with no recently reported acute infections or vaccinations were included as donors. Every donor was a Caucasian adult living in Nashville, Tennessee, USA. Blood was obtained by leukapheresis, after which PBMCs were separated by Ficoll-Histopaque density gradient centrifugation and cryopreserved in liquid nitrogen vapor phase. Analytical flow cytometry was used to check the purity and quantity of every magnetically sorted T cell population. From each sorted fraction, genomic DNA was isolated and quantified by UV absorbance on a Nanodrop 2000c.

These data are taken from a study of shared clonotypes between healthy human individuals (TCRdb year 2020). Describing the broader study: The cohort comprised two women and a few men aged 18 to 49 years. Per donor, leukapheresis produced somewhere between about 0.9 and 9 billion PBMCs. To increase sequencing depth and limit assay-specific biases, TCR repertoire library preparation and sequencing were carried out by different laboratories using diverse techniques. For each donor, CD4 naive and CD4 memory were each run on three plates, CD8 naive on two plates, and CD8 memory on one plate. To estimate repertoire size and how much clonotypes are shared between individuals, the study performed deep sequencing of blood TCR repertoires from about five healthy adults. Results and caveats for the whole study, not just this receptor: Even with the large sequencing depth, rarefaction of the sorted-subset datasets indicated that sequencing was incomplete. Sharing across a handful of donors was observed for around 5% of naive CD4, under 4% of naive CD8, roughly 2.4% of memory CD4, and about 0.4% of memory CD8 clonotypes. Estimated clonotype richness was generally larger for naive than for memory subsets. Compared with non-shared clonotypes, the clonotypes found in all four sorted-subset donors had higher generation probabilities. Sampling was restricted to blood, and TCR repertoires in tissues likely differ from the TCR repertoires found in blood. Because the study included a small number of donors, the genetic and exposure-history diversity represented was limited. Pairwise subsampling led to the expectation that sequencing depth would affect the degree of clonotype sharing among donors.

The CDR3 sequence holds 15 residues, the cysteine and phenylalanine included. The retained sequence is limited to the CDR3, 45 bases, with the frame set at the first base. The germline V and J ends show losses of 7 bases and 8 bases respectively, and no gene match explains 11 bases of the junction. As encoded in the germline V gene (reference sequence), CDR1 is MNHEY while CDR2 is SMNVEV. Using the deep immunoSEQ assay, TCR CDR3 regions were amplified from genomic DNA by multiplex PCR. Genomic DNA extracted from each cell subset was distributed evenly over all wells of several immunoSEQ 96-well plates, and each plate served as one replicate. For sorted subsets, 200 ng of genomic DNA, equivalent to some 30,000 T cell genomes, went into each replicate PCR. The purified libraries were quantified using a Qubit 3.0 fluorometer, sized with a Bioanalyzer 2100, and then quantified again using the KAPA Library Quantification kit. Every immunoSEQ 96-well plate was sequenced on a separate single-read 150-cycle Illumina NextSeq 550 flow cell. On the study's bioinformatics: Because the immunoSEQ output held only junctional sequences and lacked quality scores, the filtering could not match the filtering applied to full-length reads. Sequences were annotated with PyIR, a Python wrapper for IgBLAST v1.9, using IMGT germline references to assign V/J genes and CDR3. Reads were filtered out if the reads had weak V/J assignments (E-value above 1e-6), no CDR3, stop codons, out-of-frame junctions, or ambiguous translated residues. V3J clonotypes were defined as sequences sharing the same inferred V gene, J gene, and CDR3 amino acid sequence. The percentage overlap between two repertoires was calculated by dividing the number of shared unique clonotypes by the size of the smaller repertoire. Richness of each repertoire was evaluated using RTK rarefaction, the Chao1 estimator, and Recon v2.1 estimates of unobserved clonotypes. For all TCRbeta clonotypes obtained by the gDNA method from several donors, generation probabilities were computed with OLGA. TCRdb's version of the immuneACCESS table is confined to in-frame rearrangements and falls short of the full clone set. An unresolved V gene accounts for under half of the shortfall where checked; the remainder is of unknown origin. D and trimming were read from the DNA, whereas the V and J calls and clone size are those reported in that table. The sample table lists millions of clones, about 95% of them with a count of one. The ten largest account for around 1.1% of the sample.

This receptor was taken from a man between 18 and 29 years old in good health. The sequenced sample consisted of naive CD8+ T cells sorted from blood. The cell subset or site label of this sample denotes: CD45RA+CCR7+. Recombination linked TRBV27 to TRBJ1-6, and TRBD1 aligns with 7 junction nucleotides. The DNA is TGTGCCAGCAAGACCGGGCAGGGGGATCATTCACCCCTCCACTTT. This codes for CASKTGQGDHSPLHF.